This section outlines one TCR beta chain sequence together with its context. Its specificity is unknown. V was cut by 5 bases and J by 0 bases, with 17 bases left in between. CDR1 and CDR2 from the germline V gene are SGHTA and FQGTGA. There are 17 residues in the CDR3. This entry belongs to a study of T cell clones after liver transplantation. The wider study: HCV positivity affected three of eight recipients; the rest lacked autoimmune or viral indications.

Data came from immunoSEQ multiplex PCR; TCRdb stores just in-frame clones and leaves some out. Among nearly 55,000 clones, about four fifths were seen once, and the ten largest hold about 8.5%. Study findings and constraints: In two subjects, few donor cells limited the measurable donor-reactive repertoire.

The sample in question was CD4+ T cells from blood, obtained before liver transplant. J is TRBJ2-1 and V is TRBV7-3, with D unresolved. This TCR derives from a human donor who received a liver transplant. The CDR3 bases are TGTGCCAGCAGCGGCCCAACATCTCTGGGCTCCTACAATGAGCAGTTCTTC. Its translation is CASSGPTSLGSYNEQFF.